These 32 T cell receptor beta chains were all obtained from the same sample, sequenced in a study of T-cell memory formation after mild COVID-19. MiXCR, applied by TCRdb to the 5' RACE reads, yields one record per CDR3 protein. The table includes about 110,000 distinct CDR3 sequences, 17% detected once. Specimen: PBMCs or a T cell subset sorted from them (not recorded which). Source of these receptors: an adult woman who had mild COVID-19 (a few samples of this study predate the infection). Cell type and time point are not known.

This clonotype was detected a few times. The chain joins TRBV5-1 to TRBJ2-7; tentative D call: TRBD1 (6 bases). V shed 1 base and J shed 5 bases, with 10 bases lying between them. In germline, CDR1 is SGHRS, CDR2 YFSETQ. The CDR3 runs to 13 residues. For the CDR3, the DNA is TGCGCCAGCAGCTTGACAGGGATCGACGAGCAGTACTTC. It yields the protein CASSLTGIDEQYF.

This clonotype was found a few times. The chain employs TRBV3-1 and TRBJ2-1; tentative D call: TRBD2 (6 bases). Trimming removed 0 bases from V and 3 bases from J, with 12 bases in between. Per the germline V gene, CDR1 is LGHDT and CDR2 is YNNKEL (reference sequence). CDR3 length: 16 amino acids. This CDR3 is CASSQEGKDYYNEQFF. CDR3 in DNA: TGTGCCAGCAGCCAAGAGGGGAAGGACTACTACAATGAGCAGTTCTTC.

The chain joins TRBV9 to TRBJ2-2; 12 bases map to TRBD2. The CDR3 runs 18 residues. With 4 bases clipped from V and 0 bases from J, the junction kept 7 bases outside the gene matches. The V gene's germline CDR1 is SGDLS and CDR2 YYNGEE. CDR3 residues: CASSPAASGRANTGELFF. As DNA, the CDR3 is TGTGCCAGCAGCCCAGCGGCTAGCGGGAGGGCGAACACCGGGGAGCTGTTTTTT. Full variable domain (outside the CDR3, taken from reference TRBV9 and TRBJ2-2): DSGVTQTPKHLITATGQRVTLRCSPRSGDLSVYWYQQSLDQGLQFLIQYYNGEERAKGNILERFSAQQFPDLHSELNLSSLELGDSALYFCASSPAASGRANTGELFFGEGSRLTVL.

This clonotype showed up just a few times. V and J are TRBV7-8 and TRBJ2-3; 9 bases map to TRBD2. CDR1 SGHVS and CDR2 FQNEAQ come from the germline V gene. V shed 1 base and J 0 bases; nucleotides not matched to a gene: 5. CDR3 length: 17 amino acids. CDR3 sequence (DNA): TGTGCCAGCAGCTTAGTGTCTCTAGCGGGGAGCACAGATACGCAGTATTTT. Amino acids: CASSLVSLAGSTDTQYF.

This clonotype was seen a few times. The chain employs TRBV20-1 and TRBJ2-1; no firm D call. The V gene's germline CDR1 is DFQATT and CDR2 SNEGSKA (reference sequence). The CDR3 is made up of 14 amino acids. Trimming took off 2 bases at V and 6 bases at J, with 14 bases between the two ends. In DNA, the CDR3 is TGCAGTGCTAGACCCCTCGGAGCAGCCAATGAGCAGTTCTTC. Its protein product is CSARPLGAANEQFF.

This sequence joins TRBV4-2 and TRBJ2-5; 7 positions agree with TRBD1. Germline CDR1 and CDR2: LGHNA and YNFKEQ. V gave up 1 base and J gave up 0 bases; unmatched junction bases: 5. CDR3 length equals 16 residues. Here the CDR3 DNA reads TGTGCCAGCAGCCAAGTTAGCAGGGGGTACCAAGAGACCCAGTACTTC. This sequence encodes CASSQVSRGYQETQYF.

This clonotype turned up a few times. The V call is TRBV12-3 or TRBV12-4, the J call TRBJ1-1; 9 bases are a match to TRBD1. The CDR3 spans 19 residues. The junction had 12 bases not matched to a gene; V was cut back by 1 base and J by 0 bases. In nucleotides, the CDR3 is TGTGCCAGCAGTTTAGATGGGACAGGGAGATTTTCTATGAACACTGAAGCTTTCTTT. Translated: CASSLDGTGRFSMNTEAFF.

This chain connects TRBV13 to TRBJ2-7; 9 nucleotides match TRBD1. V was pared by 5 bases and J by 5 bases, with 13 bases of the junction left unmatched. CDR1 is PRHDT and CDR2 is FYEKMQ in the germline V gene (reference sequence). The CDR3 runs 16 residues. CDR3 in amino acids: CASSVFSGTGFHEQYF. The CDR3 nucleotides are TGTGCCAGCAGCGTATTTTCCGGGACAGGGTTCCACGAGCAGTACTTC. Full variable domain (missing parts from reference TRBV13 and TRBJ2-7): AAGVIQSPRHLIKEKRETATLKCYPIPRHDTVYWYQQGPGQDPQFLISFYEKMQSDKGSIPDRFSAQQFSDYHSELNMSSLELGDSALYFCASSVFSGTGFHEQYFGPGTRLTVT.

The chain employs TRBV5-6 and TRBJ2-5; TRBD1 or TRBD2 may be the D gene (5 bases each). Germline V CDR1 and CDR2: SGHDT, YYEEEE. Trimming stripped 0 bases from V and 1 base from J, with 13 bases between. The CDR3 length is 16 residues. DNA for the CDR3: TGTGCCAGCAGCTTGGCGGGGCGAATGGGCCAAGAGACCCAGTACTTC. The encoded protein is CASSLAGRMGQETQYF.

This clonotype has only a few counts. The V and J genes are TRBV12-3 or TRBV12-4 and TRBJ2-5; a weak D match, TRBD2 (5 bases). V lost 5 bases and J 5 bases, leaving 15 bases between the germline ends. The CDR3 is 14 residues long. The CDR3 sequence is CASSLPRRRETQYF. DNA for the CDR3: TGTGCCAGCAGTCTTCCCCGGCGGAGGGAGACCCAGTACTTC.

The chain has TRBV5-1 and TRBJ2-2; no definite D call. Germline assignment: CDR1 SGHRS and CDR2 YFSETQ. The CDR3 contains 15 residues. Trimming shortened V by 0 bases and J by 7 bases, and 13 bases separated the two germline ends. This CDR3 reads CASSLVYNNFGELFF. In DNA, the CDR3 is TGCGCCAGCAGCTTGGTTTATAACAACTTCGGGGAGCTGTTTTTT.

This clonotype was counted only a few times. V is TRBV9 and J is TRBJ2-1; 10 bases match TRBD1. CDR1 SGDLS and CDR2 YYNGEE come from the germline V gene. The CDR3 covers 17 residues. Trimming took 0 bases from V and 7 from J; bases not matched to a gene: 10. This CDR3 reads CASSVVSRTGGVNEQFF. CDR3 DNA: TGTGCCAGCAGCGTAGTGAGTAGGACAGGGGGTGTGAATGAGCAGTTCTTC.

This clonotype was picked up a small number of times. V usage is TRBV4-3 and J usage is TRBJ1-2; 8 bases line up with TRBD1. CDR3 size: 16 residues. From germline, CDR1 is LGHNA and CDR2 YSLEER. J was trimmed by 5 bases and V by 0 bases; bases with no gene match: 8. The CDR3 region has the DNA TGCGCCAGCAGCCAAGATCACCCACAGGGGGGATATGGCTACACCTTC. It encodes CASSQDHPQGGYGYTF.

This clonotype has just a few counts. This chain links TRBV5-5 with TRBJ1-1; 9 bases are a match to TRBD1. CDR3 length: 16 residues. Unmatched junction bases numbered 14, after V lost 6 bases and J lost 5 bases. Germline values: CDR1 SGHKS, CDR2 YYEKEE (reference sequence). The CDR3 sequence is CASTVTHRGLETEAFF. The CDR3 DNA is TGTGCCAGCACCGTGACTCACAGGGGGCTAGAGACTGAAGCTTTCTTT.

This clonotype was counted between two and nine times. The chain uses TRBV7-9 and TRBJ1-2, with 8 positions matching TRBD1. The CDR3 runs to 15 residues. Unmatched junction bases numbered 13, after V lost 5 bases and J lost 8 bases. The germline V gene has CDR1 SEHNR and CDR2 FQNEAQ (reference sequence). This chain's CDR3 is CASSQQSDRGGGYTF. The CDR3, as DNA: TGTGCCAGCAGCCAGCAATCCGACAGGGGTGGAGGCTACACCTTC.

This clonotype was detected a few times. The chain uses TRBV20-1 and TRBJ2-7; TRBD1 matches at 8 bases. The CDR3 has 14 residues. Germline lookup yields CDR1 DFQATT and CDR2 SNEGSKA (reference sequence). CDR3 DNA: TGCAGCGCGAACCACCCACAGGGGGCCTACGAGCAGTACTTC. This sequence encodes CSANHPQGAYEQYF.

In this sample, this clonotype turned up a few times. This chain joins TRBV7-6 and TRBJ2-5, with D unclear. The CDR3 runs 12 residues. Germline assignment: CDR1 SGHVS and CDR2 FNYEAQ. V lost 5 bases, J lost 3 bases, and 7 bases lay in between. The CDR3 nucleotides read TGTGCCAGCAGCCCTCCGGAAGAGACCCAGTACTTC. Residues: CASSPPEETQYF.

J is TRBJ2-7 and V is TRBV27; the match to TRBD1 covers 7 bases. The CDR3 totals 13 residues. Germline CDR1 reads MNHEY; CDR2 reads SMNVEV (reference sequence). V was pared by 8 bases and J by 3 bases, with 7 bases of the junction left unmatched. CDR3 coding DNA: TGTGCCAGCTCGGGACAGAACATCTACGAGCAGTACTTC. It is translated as CASSGQNIYEQYF.

This chain joins TRBV4-2 and TRBJ1-2, with 9 nucleotides matching TRBD1. V gave up 0 bases and J gave up 6 bases; unmatched junction bases: 8. The CDR3 is 16 amino acids. Germline CDR1 LGHNA, CDR2 YNFKEQ. CDR3 residues: CASSQDLQTGGHGYTF. The CDR3 DNA reads as TGTGCCAGCAGCCAAGATCTCCAGACAGGGGGACATGGCTACACCTTC.

A few counts support this clonotype. This chain uses TRBV12-3 or TRBV12-4 with TRBJ2-7; D call uncertain. The V and J ends lost 3 bases and 1 base respectively, with 7 bases between them. The CDR3 runs 13 residues. In nucleotides, the CDR3 is TGTGCCAGCAGTTTGCCCTATTCCTACGAGCAGTACTTC. Translating it yields CASSLPYSYEQYF.

CDR3 in DNA: TGTGCCACCAGTGATTTGCTGAGCGGGGAGCAGTTCTTC. It is translated as CATSDLLSGEQFF. The gene calls are TRBV24-1 and TRBJ2-1, with TRBD2 as a possible D gene (6 bases). Germline V gene lookup returns CDR1 KGHDR and CDR2 SFDVKD. Trimming stripped 0 bases from V and 10 bases from J, with 9 bases between. This CDR3 is built from 13 residues.

The V call is TRBV24-1, the J call TRBJ2-7; D is uncertain. Trimming took off 1 base at V and 5 bases at J, with 2 bases between the two ends. The CDR3 contains 11 residues. Per the germline V gene, CDR1 is KGHDR and CDR2 is SFDVKD. Here the CDR3 DNA reads TGTGCCACCAGTGATTTTCACGAGCAGTACTTC. Encoded protein: CATSDFHEQYF.

V gene TRBV6-2 or TRBV6-3 combines with J gene TRBJ2-2, with D tentatively TRBD2 (6 bases). Germline loops: CDR1 MNHEY, CDR2 SVGEGT. The CDR3 contains 15 residues. V lost 2 bases and J lost 4, with 11 bases in between. Written as DNA, the CDR3 is TGTGCCAGCAGTTACGGTAGCGGCCTCACCGGGGAGCTGTTTTTT. It specifies CASSYGSGLTGELFF.

This chain joins TRBV7-6 and TRBJ2-3, with 8 bases aligning to TRBD1. This CDR3 is built from 15 residues. The V gene's germline CDR1 is SGHVS and CDR2 FNYEAQ. Trimming cost V 5 bases and J 0 bases; bases outside gene matches: 4. CDR3 sequence: CASSPWTGSTDTQYF. In DNA form, the CDR3 reads TGTGCCAGCAGCCCCTGGACAGGGAGCACAGATACGCAGTATTTT.

The gene calls are TRBV2 and TRBJ1-2; D gene unclear. V gave up 8 bases and J gave up 3 bases, with 16 bases separating them. The germline gives CDR1 SNHLY, CDR2 FYNNEI. The CDR3 is 14 residues long. CDR3 amino acids: CASPKSGEDYGYTF. CDR3 sequence (DNA): TGTGCCAGCCCTAAAAGCGGCGAGGACTATGGCTACACCTTC.

This clonotype was detected a few times. The gene calls are TRBV20-1 and TRBJ2-7, with D possibly TRBD2 on 5 matching bases. Trimming cost V 4 bases and J 7 bases, with 14 bases left between them. The V gene's germline CDR1 is DFQATT and CDR2 SNEGSKA (reference sequence). This CDR3 is 12 amino acids long. The CDR3 region is CSATQTGWEQYF. CDR3 coding DNA: TGCAGTGCTACCCAGACGGGATGGGAGCAGTACTTC.

The chain links TRBV20-1 to TRBJ2-1, with TRBD2 matching 7 bases. Looked up from germline, CDR1 is DFQATT and CDR2 is SNEGSKA (reference sequence). The CDR3 runs to 16 residues. V trimming: 0 bases; J trimming: 5 bases; junction bases outside the gene matches: 10. CDR3 residues: CSARDRGRALDNEQFF. CDR3 sequence (DNA): TGCAGTGCTAGAGATCGGGGGAGGGCCCTCGACAATGAGCAGTTCTTC.

The chain joins TRBV24-1 to TRBJ2-5; possibly TRBD2 for D (5 bases). Trimming stripped 12 bases from V and 0 bases from J, with 13 bases between. The length of the CDR3 is 13 residues. Germline CDR1 reads KGHDR; CDR2 reads SFDVKD. CDR3 DNA: TGTGCCTCCGGGGAGACAAACCAAGAGACCCAGTACTTC. As protein: CASGETNQETQYF.

In this sample, this clonotype turned up a few times. CDR3 bases: TGCGCCAGCAGCTTGCGGGGGTTGGAGACCATCCCCGGGGAGCTGTTTTTT. Translated, it gives CASSLRGLETIPGELFF. The gene calls are TRBV5-1 and TRBJ2-2, with TRBD2 as a possible D gene (6 bases). V was pared by 1 base and J by 6 bases, with 19 bases between. The CDR3 spans 17 residues. Germline lookup yields CDR1 SGHRS and CDR2 YFSETQ.

This chain connects TRBV5-6 to TRBJ1-1; no clear D gene. The germline V and J ends were trimmed by 0 bases and 3 bases, with 21 bases remaining between them. CDR3 length: 18 amino acids. CDR1 and CDR2 (germline): SGHDT, YYEEEE. In DNA form, the CDR3 reads TGTGCCAGCAGCTTGGCGGTCGAGGGAAGACCTTTGGACACTGAAGCTTTCTTT. Translation gives CASSLAVEGRPLDTEAFF.

The sample holds many counts of this clonotype. The V call is TRBV7-3, the J call TRBJ1-5; D might be TRBD1 (6 bases). Germline V CDR1 and CDR2: SGHTA, FQGTGA. V was shortened by 3 bases and J by 7 bases, with 28 bases between the two germline ends. This CDR3 spans 19 amino acids. The CDR3 bases are TGTGCCAGCAGCTTGGCCGTCCAGGGGAAACCCTCATATAGGCAGCCCCAGCATTTT. It specifies CASSLAVQGKPSYRQPQHF. Combining the CDR3 with reference TRBV7-3 and TRBJ1-5 gives the whole variable domain GAGVSQTPSNKVTEKGKYVELRCDPISGHTALYWYRQSLGQGPEFLIYFQGTGAADDSGLPNDRFFAVRPEGSVSTLKIQRTERGDSAVYLCASSLAVQGKPSYRQPQHFGDGTRLSIL.

The table lists this clonotype with a few counts. The chain couples TRBV6-5 to TRBJ1-2; 7 bases are a match to TRBD1. Germline V gene sequence: CDR1 MNHEY, CDR2 SVGAGI. The CDR3 is made up of 18 amino acids. The V gene end was trimmed by 0 bases and the J gene end by 1 base; junction bases not matched to a gene: 11. DNA for the CDR3: TGTGCCAGCAGTTACTCACCCCCCGGAGGGGGCTTTAACTATGGCTACACCTTC. Translated: CASSYSPPGGGFNYGYTF.